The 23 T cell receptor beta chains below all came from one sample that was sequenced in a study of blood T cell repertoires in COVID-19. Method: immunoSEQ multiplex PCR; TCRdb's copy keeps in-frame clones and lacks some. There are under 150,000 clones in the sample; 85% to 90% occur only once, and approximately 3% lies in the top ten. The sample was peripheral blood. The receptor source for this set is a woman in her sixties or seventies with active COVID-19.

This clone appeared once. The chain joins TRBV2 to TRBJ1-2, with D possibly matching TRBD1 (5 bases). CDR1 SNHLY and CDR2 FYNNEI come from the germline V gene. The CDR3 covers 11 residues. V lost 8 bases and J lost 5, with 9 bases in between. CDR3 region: CASGQGYGYTF. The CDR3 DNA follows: TGTGCCAGCGGGCAGGGATATGGCTACACCTTC.

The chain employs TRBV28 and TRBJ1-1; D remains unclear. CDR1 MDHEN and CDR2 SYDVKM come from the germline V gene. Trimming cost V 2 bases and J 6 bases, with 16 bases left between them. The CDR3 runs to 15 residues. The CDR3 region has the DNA TGTGCCAGCAGTTTAGAGTTCCTCCAAAATCCTGAAGCTTTCTTT. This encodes CASSLEFLQNPEAFF.

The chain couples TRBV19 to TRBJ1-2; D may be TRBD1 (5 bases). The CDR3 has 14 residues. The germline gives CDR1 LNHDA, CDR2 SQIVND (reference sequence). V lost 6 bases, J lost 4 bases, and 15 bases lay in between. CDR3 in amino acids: CASRPRGDSYGYTF. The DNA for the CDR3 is TGTGCCAGTAGGCCCCGAGGGGACTCCTATGGCTACACCTTC.

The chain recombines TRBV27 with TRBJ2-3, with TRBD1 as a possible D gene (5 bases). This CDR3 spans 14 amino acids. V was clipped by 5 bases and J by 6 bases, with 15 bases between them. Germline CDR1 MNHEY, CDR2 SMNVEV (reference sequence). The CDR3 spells CASSAPGRADTQYF. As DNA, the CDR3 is TGTGCCAGCAGTGCCCCCGGCAGGGCGGATACGCAGTATTTT.

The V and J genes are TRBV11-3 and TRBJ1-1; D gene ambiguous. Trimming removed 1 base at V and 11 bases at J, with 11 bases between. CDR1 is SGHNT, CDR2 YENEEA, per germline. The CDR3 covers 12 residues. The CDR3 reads CASSLGEGRAFF. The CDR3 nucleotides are TGTGCCAGCAGCTTAGGTGAGGGAAGGGCTTTCTTT.

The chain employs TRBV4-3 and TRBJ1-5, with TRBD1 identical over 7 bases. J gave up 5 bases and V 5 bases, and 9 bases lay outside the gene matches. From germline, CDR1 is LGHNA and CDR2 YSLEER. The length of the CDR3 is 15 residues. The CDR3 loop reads CASSNAYRGHQPQHF. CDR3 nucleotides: TGCGCCAGCAGCAACGCTTACAGGGGCCATCAGCCCCAGCATTTT.

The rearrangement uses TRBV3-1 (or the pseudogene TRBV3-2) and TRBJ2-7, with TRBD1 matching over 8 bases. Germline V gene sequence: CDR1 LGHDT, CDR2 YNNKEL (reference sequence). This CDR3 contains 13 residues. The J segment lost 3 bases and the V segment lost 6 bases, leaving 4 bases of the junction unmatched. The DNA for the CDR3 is TGTGCCAGCAGGCACGGACAGGGCTACGAGCAGTACTTC. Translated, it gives CASRHGQGYEQYF.

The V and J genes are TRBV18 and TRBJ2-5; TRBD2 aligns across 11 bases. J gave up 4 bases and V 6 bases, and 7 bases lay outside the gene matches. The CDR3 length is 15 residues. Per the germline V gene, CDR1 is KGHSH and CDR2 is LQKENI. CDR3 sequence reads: CASSTSGSVGETQYF. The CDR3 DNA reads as TGTGCCAGCTCCACTAGCGGGAGTGTCGGAGAGACCCAGTACTTC.

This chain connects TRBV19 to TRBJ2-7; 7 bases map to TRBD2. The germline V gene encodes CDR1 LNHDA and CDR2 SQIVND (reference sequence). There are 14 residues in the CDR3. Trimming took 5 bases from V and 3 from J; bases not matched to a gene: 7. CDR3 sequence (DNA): TGTGCCAGTAGTCCGGCTAGCGGCCACTACGAGCAGTACTTC. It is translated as CASSPASGHYEQYF.

This chain's CDR3 is CASSLMGPGRDNEQFF. As DNA, the CDR3 is TGTGCCAGCAGTTTAATGGGGCCCGGTCGGGACAATGAGCAGTTCTTC. V usage is TRBV28 and J usage is TRBJ2-1, with D possibly matching TRBD1 (5 bases). The germline gives CDR1 MDHEN, CDR2 SYDVKM. The CDR3 has 16 residues. Between the trimmed V and J ends, which lost 2 bases and 5 bases, there was a span of 16 bases.

Here the CDR3 reads CASTFGGAFGEAQYF. The CDR3 DNA reads TGTGCCAGCACCTTTGGGGGGGCCTTCGGGGAGGCCCAGTACTTC. The chain uses TRBV5-4 and TRBJ2-5; D might be TRBD2 (7 bases). Trimming left V 6 bases short and J 9 bases short, with 24 bases between. The CDR3 extends over 15 amino acids. CDR1 is SGHNT and CDR2 is YYREEE in the germline V gene (reference sequence).

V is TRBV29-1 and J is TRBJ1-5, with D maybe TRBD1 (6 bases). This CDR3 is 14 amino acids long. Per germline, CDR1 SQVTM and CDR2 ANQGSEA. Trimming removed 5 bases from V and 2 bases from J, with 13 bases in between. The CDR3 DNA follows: TGCAGCGTTCTGACAGGAGGCGGCAATCAGCCCCAGCATTTT. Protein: CSVLTGGGNQPQHF.

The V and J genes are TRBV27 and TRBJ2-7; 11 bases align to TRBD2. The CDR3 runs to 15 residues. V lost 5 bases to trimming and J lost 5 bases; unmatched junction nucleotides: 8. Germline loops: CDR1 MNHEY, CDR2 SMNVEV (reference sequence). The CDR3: CASSPRLAGSHEQYF. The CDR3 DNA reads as TGTGCCAGCAGTCCTCGACTAGCGGGAAGCCACGAGCAGTACTTC.

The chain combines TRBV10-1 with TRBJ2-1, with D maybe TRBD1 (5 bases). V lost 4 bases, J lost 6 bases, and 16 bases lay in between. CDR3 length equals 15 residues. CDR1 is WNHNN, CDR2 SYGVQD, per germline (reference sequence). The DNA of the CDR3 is TGCGCCAGCAGTGCCCTGGACGGCAGGGCCAATGAGCAGTTCTTC. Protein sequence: CASSALDGRANEQFF.

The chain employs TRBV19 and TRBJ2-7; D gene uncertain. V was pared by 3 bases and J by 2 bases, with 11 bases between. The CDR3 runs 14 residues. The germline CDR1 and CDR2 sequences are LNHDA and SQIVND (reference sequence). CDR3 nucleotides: TGTGCCAGTAGTATTCCAGGTTTAACCTACGAGCAGTACTTC. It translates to CASSIPGLTYEQYF.

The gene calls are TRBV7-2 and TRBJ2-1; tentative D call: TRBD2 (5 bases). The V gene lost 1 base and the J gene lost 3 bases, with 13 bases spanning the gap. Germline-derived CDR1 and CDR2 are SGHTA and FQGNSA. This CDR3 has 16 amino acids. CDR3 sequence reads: CASSLGWSGIYNEQFF. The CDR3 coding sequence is TGTGCCAGCAGCTTAGGATGGTCGGGAATCTACAATGAGCAGTTCTTC. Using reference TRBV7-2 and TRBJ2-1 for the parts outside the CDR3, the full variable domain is GAGVSQSPSNKVTEKGKDVELRCDPISGHTALYWYRQSLGQGLEFLIYFQGNSAPDKSGLPSDRFSAERTGGSVSTLTIQRTQQEDSAVYLCASSLGWSGIYNEQFFGPGTRLTVL.

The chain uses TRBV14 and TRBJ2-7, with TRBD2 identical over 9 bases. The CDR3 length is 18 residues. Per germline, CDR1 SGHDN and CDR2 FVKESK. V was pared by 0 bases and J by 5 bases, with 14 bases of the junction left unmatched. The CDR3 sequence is CASSQERVVSGSFHEQYF. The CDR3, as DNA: TGTGCCAGCAGCCAAGAAAGAGTGGTTAGCGGGAGTTTCCACGAGCAGTACTTC. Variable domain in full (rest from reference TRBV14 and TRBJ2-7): EAGVTQFPSHSVIEKGQTVTLRCDPISGHDNLYWYRRVMGKEIKFLLHFVKESKQDESGMPNNRFLAERTGGTYSTLKVQPAELEDSGVYFCASSQERVVSGSFHEQYFGPGTRLTVT.

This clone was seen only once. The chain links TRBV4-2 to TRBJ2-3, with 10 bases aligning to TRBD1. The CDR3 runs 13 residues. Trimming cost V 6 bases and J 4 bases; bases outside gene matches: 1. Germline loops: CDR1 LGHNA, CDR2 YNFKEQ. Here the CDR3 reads CASRTGGSDTQYF. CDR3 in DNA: TGTGCCAGCAGGACAGGGGGCTCAGATACGCAGTATTTT.

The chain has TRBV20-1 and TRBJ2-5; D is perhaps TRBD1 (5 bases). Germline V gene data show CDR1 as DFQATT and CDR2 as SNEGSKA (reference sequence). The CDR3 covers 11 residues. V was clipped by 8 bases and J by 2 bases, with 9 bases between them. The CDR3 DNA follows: TGCAGTACATACAGGCAAGAGACCCAGTACTTC. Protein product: CSTYRQETQYF.

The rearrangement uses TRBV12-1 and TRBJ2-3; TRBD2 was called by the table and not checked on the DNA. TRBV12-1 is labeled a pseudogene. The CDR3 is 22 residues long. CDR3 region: CASSLRLWGREGHRTHTDTQYF. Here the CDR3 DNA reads TGTGCCAGCAGCTTACGGTTGTGGGGGCGGGAGGGCCACCGCACACACACAGATACGCAGTATTTT.

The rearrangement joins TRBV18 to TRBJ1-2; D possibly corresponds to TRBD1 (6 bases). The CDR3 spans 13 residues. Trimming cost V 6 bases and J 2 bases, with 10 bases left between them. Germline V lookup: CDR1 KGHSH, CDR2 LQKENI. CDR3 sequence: CASSRGLNYGYTF. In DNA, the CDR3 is TGTGCCAGCTCTAGGGGGTTGAACTATGGCTACACCTTC. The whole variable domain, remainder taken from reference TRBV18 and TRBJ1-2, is NAGVMQNPRHLVRRRGQEARLRCSPMKGHSHVYWYRQLPEEGLKFMVYLQKENIIDESGMPKERFSAEFPKEGPSILRIQQVVRGDSAAYFCASSRGLNYGYTFGSGTRLTVV.

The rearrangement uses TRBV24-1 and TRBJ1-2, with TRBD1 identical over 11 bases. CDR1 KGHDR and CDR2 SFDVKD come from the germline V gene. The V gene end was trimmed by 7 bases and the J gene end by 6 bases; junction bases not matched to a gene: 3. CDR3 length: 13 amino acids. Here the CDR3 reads CATSRTGGNGYTF. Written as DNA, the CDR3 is TGTGCCACCAGCCGGACAGGGGGCAATGGCTACACCTTC.

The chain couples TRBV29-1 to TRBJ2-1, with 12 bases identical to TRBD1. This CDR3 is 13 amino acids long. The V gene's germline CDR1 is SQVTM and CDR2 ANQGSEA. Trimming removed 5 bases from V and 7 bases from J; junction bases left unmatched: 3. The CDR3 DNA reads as TGCAGCGTTTGGGACAGGGGGCTAAATGAGCAGTTCTTC. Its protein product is CSVWDRGLNEQFF.